This is a list of T cell receptor beta chains from one sample in a study of neurological immune-mediated disorders. TCRdb reanalysed the 5' RACE reads using MiXCR and keeps one entry per CDR3 protein. The sample lists about 120,000 distinct CDR3 sequences; roughly 3.1% were seen once. Material: PBMCs. The receptors shown here come from a woman aged 25 to 39 with multiple sclerosis. Both conserved end residues are part of each CDR3. A D gene is named only where the DNA matches it firmly. Size tells how often a clone was seen (once, few, many) or the class of an expanded clone, and some rows leave it out.

J: TRBJ2-7
D: .
V: TRBV29-1
size: many
CDR3: CSVGGAGADAYEQYF
DNA: TGCAGCGTTGGAGGGGCAGGGGCAGATGCCTACGAGCAGTACTTC

J: TRBJ2-1
D: .
V: TRBV12-3/TRBV12-4
size: many
CDR3: CASSPHPPGLSNEQFF
DNA: TGTGCCAGCAGTCCCCATCCCCCTGGACTCTCCAATGAGCAGTTCTTC

J: TRBJ2-1
D: .
V: TRBV7-9
size: many
CDR3: CASSQGQYNEQFF
DNA: TGTGCCAGCAGCCAAGGACAGTACAATGAGCAGTTCTTC

J: TRBJ2-3
D: .
V: TRBV20-1
size: many
CDR3: CSATGTGLTDTQYF
DNA: TGCAGTGCAACCGGGACGGGTCTCACAGATACGCAGTATTTT

J: TRBJ2-3
D: .
V: TRBV4-3
size: .
CDR3: CASSQDWVDSTDTQYF
DNA: TGCGCCAGCAGCCAAGATTGGGTGGACTCCACAGATACGCAGTATTTT

J: TRBJ1-5
D: TRBD1
V: TRBV27
size: many
CDR3: CASRQGASNQPQHF
DNA: TGTGCCAGCAGGCAGGGGGCTAGCAATCAGCCCCAGCATTTT

J: TRBJ1-6
D: .
V: TRBV7-9
size: many
CDR3: CASSLPGLSNSPLHF
DNA: TGTGCCAGCAGCTTGCCGGGACTGAGTAATTCACCCCTCCACTTT

J: TRBJ1-1
D: .
V: TRBV7-9
size: many
CDR3: CASSLGTGLNTEAFF
DNA: TGTGCCAGCAGCTTAGGGACCGGATTGAACACTGAAGCTTTCTTT

J: TRBJ1-2
D: .
V: TRBV5-1
size: many
CDR3: CASSRDEVYYGYTF
DNA: TGCGCCAGCAGCAGGGATGAAGTCTACTATGGCTACACCTTC

J: TRBJ2-5
D: TRBD2
V: TRBV5-1
size: many
CDR3: CASSLDSGGAGETQYF
DNA: TGCGCCAGCAGCTTGGATAGCGGGGGGGCCGGAGAGACCCAGTACTTC

J: TRBJ1-2
D: TRBD1
V: TRBV12-3/TRBV12-4
size: many
CDR3: CASRQGITNYGYTF
DNA: TGTGCCAGCAGACAGGGGATTACTAACTATGGCTACACCTTC

J: TRBJ1-5
D: .
V: TRBV24-1
size: many
CDR3: CATSDNQPQHF
DNA: TGTGCCACCAGCGATAATCAGCCCCAGCATTTT

J: TRBJ2-6
D: .
V: TRBV5-1
size: many
CDR3: CASSIGGSGANVLTF
DNA: TGCGCCAGCTCAATAGGTGGGTCTGGGGCCAACGTCCTGACTTTC

J: TRBJ2-7
D: .
V: TRBV5-6
size: many
CDR3: CASSQGTVTQQYF
DNA: TGTGCCAGCAGCCAAGGGACTGTTACACAGCAGTACTTC

J: TRBJ1-2
D: .
V: TRBV29-1
size: many
CDR3: CSVEDRSNYGYTF
DNA: TGCAGCGTTGAAGATCGGTCAAACTATGGCTACACCTTC

J: TRBJ1-1
D: .
V: TRBV7-8
size: many
CDR3: CASSFGNTEAFF
DNA: TGTGCCAGCAGCTTCGGGAACACTGAAGCTTTCTTT

J: TRBJ1-2
D: .
V: TRBV20-1
size: many
CDR3: CSARDPYSAGTYGYTF
DNA: TGCAGTGCTAGAGACCCTTATTCGGCGGGGACCTATGGCTACACCTTC

J: TRBJ1-2
D: .
V: TRBV6-1
size: many
CDR3: CATLLTHIGYTF
DNA: TGTGCCACCTTACTAACCCACATTGGCTACACCTTC

J: TRBJ2-7
D: TRBD2
V: TRBV7-2
size: many
CDR3: CASSPGLAEEQYF
DNA: TGTGCCAGCAGCCCGGGACTAGCGGAAGAGCAGTACTTC

J: TRBJ2-2
D: .
V: TRBV5-1
size: many
CDR3: CASSLESGVNTGELFF
DNA: TGCGCCAGCAGCTTGGAATCGGGCGTGAACACCGGGGAGCTGTTTTTT

J: TRBJ2-3
D: TRBD1
V: TRBV29-1
size: many
CDR3: CSVDYRGEDTQYF
DNA: TGCAGCGTTGACTACAGGGGGGAAGATACGCAGTATTTT

J: TRBJ1-2
D: .
V: TRBV4-3
size: many
CDR3: CASSQEVQNYGYTF
DNA: TGCGCCAGCAGCCAAGAGGTCCAGAACTATGGCTACACCTTC

J: TRBJ2-1
D: .
V: TRBV7-2
size: many
CDR3: CASSFTTYNEQFF
DNA: TGTGCCAGCAGCTTCACCACCTACAATGAGCAGTTCTTC

J: TRBJ2-6
D: .
V: TRBV20-1
size: many
CDR3: CSATGASGANVLTF
DNA: TGCAGTGCTACAGGGGCCTCTGGGGCCAACGTCCTGACTTTC

J: TRBJ2-1
D: .
V: TRBV7-2
size: few
CDR3: CASSTPRGLGSYNEQFF
DNA: TGTGCCAGCAGCACCCCTCGCGGGCTTGGCTCCTACAATGAGCAGTTCTTC

J: TRBJ2-1
D: TRBD2
V: TRBV5-1
size: many
CDR3: CASSTGTSGGRFNEQFF
DNA: TGCGCCAGCAGCACCGGGACTAGCGGGGGGAGGTTTAATGAGCAGTTCTTC

J: TRBJ1-1
D: .
V: TRBV10-2
size: many
CDR3: CASIQGRVTTEAFF
DNA: TGCGCCAGCATCCAGGGTAGGGTCACCACTGAAGCTTTCTTT

J: TRBJ1-1
D: .
V: TRBV6-5
size: many
CDR3: CASSLYQNTEAFF
DNA: TGTGCCAGCAGCCTTTACCAGAACACTGAAGCTTTCTTT